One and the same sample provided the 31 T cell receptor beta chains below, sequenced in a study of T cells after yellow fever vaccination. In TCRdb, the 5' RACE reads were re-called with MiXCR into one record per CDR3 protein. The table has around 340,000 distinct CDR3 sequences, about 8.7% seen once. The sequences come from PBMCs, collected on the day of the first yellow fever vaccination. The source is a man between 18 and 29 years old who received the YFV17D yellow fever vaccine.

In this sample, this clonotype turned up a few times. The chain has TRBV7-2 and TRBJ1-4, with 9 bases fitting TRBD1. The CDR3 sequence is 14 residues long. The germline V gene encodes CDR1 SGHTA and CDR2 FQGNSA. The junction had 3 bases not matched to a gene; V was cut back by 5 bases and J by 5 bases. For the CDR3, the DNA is TGTGCCAGCAGCGTGGACAGGGGAAATGAAAAACTGTTTTTT. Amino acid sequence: CASSVDRGNEKLFF. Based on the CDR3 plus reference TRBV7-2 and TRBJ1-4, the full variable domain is GAGVSQSPSNKVTEKGKDVELRCDPISGHTALYWYRQSLGQGLEFLIYFQGNSAPDKSGLPSDRFSAERTGGSVSTLTIQRTQQEDSAVYLCASSVDRGNEKLFFGSGTQLSVL.

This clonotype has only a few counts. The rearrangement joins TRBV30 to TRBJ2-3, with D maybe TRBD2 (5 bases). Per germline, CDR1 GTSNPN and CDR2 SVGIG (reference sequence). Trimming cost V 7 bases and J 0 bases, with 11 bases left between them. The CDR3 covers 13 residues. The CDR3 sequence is CASTGGSTDTQYF. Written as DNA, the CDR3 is TGTGCCTCCACGGGCGGGAGCACAGATACGCAGTATTTT.

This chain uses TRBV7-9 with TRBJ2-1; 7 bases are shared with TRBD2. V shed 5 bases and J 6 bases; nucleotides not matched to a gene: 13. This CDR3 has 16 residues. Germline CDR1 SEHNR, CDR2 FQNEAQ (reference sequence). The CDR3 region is CASSLHRGGDLNEQFF. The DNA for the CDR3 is TGTGCCAGCAGCCTACACCGCGGGGGAGATCTCAATGAGCAGTTCTTC.

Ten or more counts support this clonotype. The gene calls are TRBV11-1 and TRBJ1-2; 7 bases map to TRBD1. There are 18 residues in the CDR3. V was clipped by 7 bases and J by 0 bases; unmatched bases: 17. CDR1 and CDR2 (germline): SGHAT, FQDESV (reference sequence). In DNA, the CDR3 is TGTGCCAGCACCTTGGACAGGATTATTCTTTCAGCTAACTATGGCTACACCTTC. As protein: CASTLDRIILSANYGYTF.

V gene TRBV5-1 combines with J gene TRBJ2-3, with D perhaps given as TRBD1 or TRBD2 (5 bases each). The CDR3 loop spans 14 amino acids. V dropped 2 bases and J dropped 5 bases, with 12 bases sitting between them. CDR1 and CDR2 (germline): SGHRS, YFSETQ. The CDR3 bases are TGCGCCAGCAGCTTTTGGGGACGCGAAGATACGCAGTATTTT. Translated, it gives CASSFWGREDTQYF.

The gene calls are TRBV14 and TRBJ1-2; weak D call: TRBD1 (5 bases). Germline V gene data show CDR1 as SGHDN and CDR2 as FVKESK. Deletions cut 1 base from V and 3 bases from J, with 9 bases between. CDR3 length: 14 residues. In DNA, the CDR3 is TGTGCCAGCAGCCAAGTCAGAGGGGACTATGGCTACACCTTC. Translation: CASSQVRGDYGYTF.

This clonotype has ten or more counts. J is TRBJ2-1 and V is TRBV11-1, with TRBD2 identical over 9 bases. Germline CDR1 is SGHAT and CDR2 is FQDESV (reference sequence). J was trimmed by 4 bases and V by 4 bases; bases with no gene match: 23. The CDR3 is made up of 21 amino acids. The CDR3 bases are TGTGCCAGCAGCTCACCAAGGCCCGGGACAGATCTAGCGGGGACTTACAATGAGCAGTTCTTC. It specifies CASSSPRPGTDLAGTYNEQFF.

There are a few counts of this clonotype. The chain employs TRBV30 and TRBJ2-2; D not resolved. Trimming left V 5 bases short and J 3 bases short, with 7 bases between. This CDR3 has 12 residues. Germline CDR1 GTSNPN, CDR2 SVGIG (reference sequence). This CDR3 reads CAWFLHTGELFF. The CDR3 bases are TGTGCCTGGTTCCTGCACACCGGGGAGCTGTTTTTT.

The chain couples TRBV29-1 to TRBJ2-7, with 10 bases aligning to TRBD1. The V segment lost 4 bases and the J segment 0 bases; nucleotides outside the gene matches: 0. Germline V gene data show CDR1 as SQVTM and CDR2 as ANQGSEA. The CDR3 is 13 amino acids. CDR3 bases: TGCAGCGTTGGACAGGGGGCCTCCTACGAGCAGTACGTC. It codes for CSVGQGASYEQYV.

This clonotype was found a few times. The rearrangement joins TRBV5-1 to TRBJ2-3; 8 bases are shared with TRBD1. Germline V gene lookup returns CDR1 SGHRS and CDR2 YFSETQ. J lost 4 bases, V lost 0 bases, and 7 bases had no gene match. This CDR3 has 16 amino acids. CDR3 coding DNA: TGCGCCAGCAGCTTGGCGTCAGGGGGCTTCCCAGATACGCAGTATTTT. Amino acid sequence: CASSLASGGFPDTQYF.

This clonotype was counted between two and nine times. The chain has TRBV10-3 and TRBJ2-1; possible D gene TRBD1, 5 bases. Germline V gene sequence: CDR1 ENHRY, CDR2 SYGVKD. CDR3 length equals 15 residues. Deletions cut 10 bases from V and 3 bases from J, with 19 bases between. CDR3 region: CATTTEKNSYNEQFF. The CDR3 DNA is TGTGCCACCACGACAGAGAAGAATAGCTACAATGAGCAGTTCTTC.

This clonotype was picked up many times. CDR3 sequence: CASSYSGQLYNSPLHF. In DNA form, the CDR3 reads TGTGCCAGCAGTTACTCGGGACAGCTCTATAATTCACCCCTCCACTTT. The rearrangement uses TRBV6-5 and TRBJ1-6, with 7 bases matching TRBD1. The CDR3 consists of 16 residues. Germline V gene lookup returns CDR1 MNHEY and CDR2 SVGAGI. V trimming: 0 bases; J trimming: 3 bases; junction bases outside the gene matches: 2.

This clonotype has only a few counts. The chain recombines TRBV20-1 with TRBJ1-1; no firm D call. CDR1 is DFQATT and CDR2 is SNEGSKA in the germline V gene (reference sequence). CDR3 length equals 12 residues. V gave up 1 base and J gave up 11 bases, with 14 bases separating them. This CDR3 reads CSARGLGIEAFF. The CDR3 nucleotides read TGCAGTGCTAGAGGTCTGGGAATTGAGGCTTTCTTT.

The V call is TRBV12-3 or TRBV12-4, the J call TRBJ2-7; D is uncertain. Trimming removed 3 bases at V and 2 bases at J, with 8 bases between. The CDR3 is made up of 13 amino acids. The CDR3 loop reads CASSLAVPYEQYV. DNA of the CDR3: TGTGCCAGCAGTTTGGCAGTGCCCTACGAGCAGTACGTC.

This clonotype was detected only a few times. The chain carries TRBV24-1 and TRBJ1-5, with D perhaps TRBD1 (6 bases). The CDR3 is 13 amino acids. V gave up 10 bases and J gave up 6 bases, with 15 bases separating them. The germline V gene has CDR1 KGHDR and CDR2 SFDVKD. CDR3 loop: CATQAGAAQPQHF. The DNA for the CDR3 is TGTGCCACTCAGGCGGGGGCGGCTCAGCCCCAGCATTTT.

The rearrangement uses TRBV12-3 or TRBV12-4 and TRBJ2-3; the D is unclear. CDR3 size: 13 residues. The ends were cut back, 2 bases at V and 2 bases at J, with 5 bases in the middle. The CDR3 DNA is TGTGCCAGCAGTTTAATCACCACAGATACGCAGTATTTT. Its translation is CASSLITTDTQYF.

CDR3 nucleotide sequence: TGCAGAAGGGGTCATGGAGCTTTCTTT. It is translated as CRRGHGAFF. The chain links TRBV20-1 to TRBJ1-1; tentative D call: TRBD1 (5 bases). There are 9 residues in the CDR3. Per the germline V gene, CDR1 is DFQATT and CDR2 is SNEGSKA (reference sequence).

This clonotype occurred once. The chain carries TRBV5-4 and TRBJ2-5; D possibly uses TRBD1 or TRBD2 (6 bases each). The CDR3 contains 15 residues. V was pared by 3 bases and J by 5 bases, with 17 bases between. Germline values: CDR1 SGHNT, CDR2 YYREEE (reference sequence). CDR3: CASSSGSEGGETQYF. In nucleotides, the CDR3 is TGTGCCAGCAGCTCGGGCTCAGAGGGGGGTGAGACCCAGTACTTC.

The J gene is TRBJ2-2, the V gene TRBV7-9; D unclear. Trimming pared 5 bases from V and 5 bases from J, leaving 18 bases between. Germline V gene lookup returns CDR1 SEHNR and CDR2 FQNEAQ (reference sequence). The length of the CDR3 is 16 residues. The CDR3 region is CASSKGSSQETGELFF. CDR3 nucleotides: TGTGCCAGCAGCAAAGGCAGCTCTCAGGAGACCGGGGAGCTGTTTTTT.

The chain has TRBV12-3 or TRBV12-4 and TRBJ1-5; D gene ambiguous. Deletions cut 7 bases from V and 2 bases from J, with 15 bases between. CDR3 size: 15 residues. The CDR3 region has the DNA TGTGCCAGCAATCGGGGTTCTCATGGCAATCAGCCCCAGCATTTT. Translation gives CASNRGSHGNQPQHF.

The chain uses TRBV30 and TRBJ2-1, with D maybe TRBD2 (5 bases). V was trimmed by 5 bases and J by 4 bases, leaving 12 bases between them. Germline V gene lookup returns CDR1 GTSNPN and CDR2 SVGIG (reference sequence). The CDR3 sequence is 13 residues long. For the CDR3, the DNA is TGTGCCTGGGCCCCCGGACTTTACAATGAGCAGTTCTTC. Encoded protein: CAWAPGLYNEQFF.

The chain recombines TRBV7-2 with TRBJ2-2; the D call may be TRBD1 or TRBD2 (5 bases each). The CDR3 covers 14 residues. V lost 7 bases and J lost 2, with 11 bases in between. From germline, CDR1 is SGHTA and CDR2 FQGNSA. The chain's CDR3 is CASKRDHNTGELFF. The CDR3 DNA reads TGTGCCAGCAAACGGGACCATAACACCGGGGAGCTGTTTTTT.

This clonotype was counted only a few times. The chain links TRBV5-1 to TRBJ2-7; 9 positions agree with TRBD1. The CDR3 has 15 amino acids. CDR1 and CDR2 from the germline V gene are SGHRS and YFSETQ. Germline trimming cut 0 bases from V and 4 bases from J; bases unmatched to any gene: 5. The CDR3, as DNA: TGCGCCAGCAGCTTGGAACAGGGGGCTTTGTACGAGCAGTACTTC. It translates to CASSLEQGALYEQYF. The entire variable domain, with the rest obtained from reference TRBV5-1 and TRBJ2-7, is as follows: KAGVTQTPRYLIKTRGQQVTLSCSPISGHRSVSWYQQTPGQGLQFLFEYFSETQRNKGNFPGRFSGRQFSNSRSEMNVSTLELGDSALYLCASSLEQGALYEQYFGPGTRLTVT.

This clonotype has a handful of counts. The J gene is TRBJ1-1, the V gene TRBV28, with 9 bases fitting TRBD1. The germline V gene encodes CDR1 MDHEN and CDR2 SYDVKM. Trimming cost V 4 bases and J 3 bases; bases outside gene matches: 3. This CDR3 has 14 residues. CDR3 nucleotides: TGTGCCAGCAGTTCCCGGGACAGGGACACTGAAGCTTTCTTT. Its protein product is CASSSRDRDTEAFF.

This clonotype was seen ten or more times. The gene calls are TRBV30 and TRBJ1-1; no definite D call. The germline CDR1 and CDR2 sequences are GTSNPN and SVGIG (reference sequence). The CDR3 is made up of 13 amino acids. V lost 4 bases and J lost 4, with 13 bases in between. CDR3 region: CAWMSYSRTEAFF. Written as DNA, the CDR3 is TGTGCCTGGATGTCTTATTCCCGCACTGAAGCTTTCTTT.

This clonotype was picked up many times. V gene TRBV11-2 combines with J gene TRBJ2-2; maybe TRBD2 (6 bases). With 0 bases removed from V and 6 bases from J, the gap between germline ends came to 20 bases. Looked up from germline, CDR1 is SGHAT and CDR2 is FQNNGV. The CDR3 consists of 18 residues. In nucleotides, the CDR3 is TGTGCCAGCAGCTTAGAGACCACTAGCCATTTGGACTCCGGGGAGCTGTTTTTT. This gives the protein CASSLETTSHLDSGELFF.

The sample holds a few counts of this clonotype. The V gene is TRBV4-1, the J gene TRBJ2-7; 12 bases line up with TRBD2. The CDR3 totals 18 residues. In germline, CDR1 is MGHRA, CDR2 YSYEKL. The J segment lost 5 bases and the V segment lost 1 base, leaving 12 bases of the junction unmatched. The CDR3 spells CASSQVDMGLAGPHEQYF. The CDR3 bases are TGCGCCAGCAGCCAAGTGGATATGGGACTAGCGGGCCCCCACGAGCAGTACTTC.

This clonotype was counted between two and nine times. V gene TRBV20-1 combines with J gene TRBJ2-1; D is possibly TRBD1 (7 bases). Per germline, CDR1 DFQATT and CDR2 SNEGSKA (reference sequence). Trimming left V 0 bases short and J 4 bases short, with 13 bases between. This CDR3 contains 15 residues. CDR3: CSARDRRGPYNEQFF. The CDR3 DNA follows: TGCAGTGCTAGAGATCGGAGGGGGCCTTACAATGAGCAGTTCTTC.

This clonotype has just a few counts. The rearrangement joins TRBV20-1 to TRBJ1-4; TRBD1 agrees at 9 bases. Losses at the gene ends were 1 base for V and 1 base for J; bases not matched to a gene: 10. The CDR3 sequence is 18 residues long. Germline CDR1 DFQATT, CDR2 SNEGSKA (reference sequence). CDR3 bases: TGCAGTGCTAGAGCCCCGGGACAGGGATTTGGAACTAATGAAAAACTGTTTTTT. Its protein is CSARAPGQGFGTNEKLFF.

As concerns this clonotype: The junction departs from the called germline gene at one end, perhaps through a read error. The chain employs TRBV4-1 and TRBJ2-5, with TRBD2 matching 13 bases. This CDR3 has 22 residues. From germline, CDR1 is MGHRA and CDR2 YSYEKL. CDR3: CASSQERGLQGRLAGGSETQHF. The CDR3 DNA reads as TGCGCCAGCAGCCAAGAGAGAGGCCTCCAAGGCAGACTAGCGGGGGGTTCGGAGACCCAGCACTTC.

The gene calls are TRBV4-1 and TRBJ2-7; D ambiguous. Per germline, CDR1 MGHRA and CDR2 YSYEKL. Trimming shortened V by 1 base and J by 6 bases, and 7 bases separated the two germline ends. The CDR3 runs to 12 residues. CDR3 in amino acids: CASSQGRTEQYF. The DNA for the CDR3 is TGCGCCAGCAGCCAAGGACGGACCGAGCAGTACTTC.